This TCR beta chain was sequenced for a study of Graves' ophthalmopathy and Graves' hyperthyroidism. For the study at large: No treatment had been given when peripheral blood was collected at initial diagnosis.

In the case of this clonotype: The antigen remains unidentified.

CDR1 and CDR2 (germline): SQVTM, ANQGSEA. V was pared by 6 bases and J by 7 bases, with 9 bases of the junction left unmatched. The CDR3 is made up of 13 amino acids. Disease in donors with ophthalmopathy had moderate-to-severe activity, CAS ≥3, NOSPECS ≥4 and under 3 months' duration. The authors amplified TCR beta CDR3 regions from RNA transcripts. RT-PCR in the first round used HTBI primers; a second-round multiplex PCR followed. TCRdb passed the multiplex PCR reads through MiXCR, listing each CDR3 protein once. The data contain almost 400,000 distinct CDR3 sequences, roughly 18% of them seen just once; the ten biggest clones take up roughly 1.6%. General study points: This model predicted ophthalmopathy progression (sensitivity about 67%, specificity roughly 72%). From stable hyperthyroidism, ophthalmopathy was separated by a 13-signature model with 85% to 90% sensitivity and under 84% specificity.

The TCR sequence derives from a woman aged 18-30 years with Graves' ophthalmopathy. Sequencing was done on a sample of peripheral blood. This sequence joins TRBV29-1 and TRBJ2-7; TRBD2 aligns across 10 bases. CDR3 sequence reads: CSVVLAGDGEQYF. The CDR3 DNA reads as TGCAGCGTAGTCCTAGCGGGGGACGGGGAGCAGTACTTC.